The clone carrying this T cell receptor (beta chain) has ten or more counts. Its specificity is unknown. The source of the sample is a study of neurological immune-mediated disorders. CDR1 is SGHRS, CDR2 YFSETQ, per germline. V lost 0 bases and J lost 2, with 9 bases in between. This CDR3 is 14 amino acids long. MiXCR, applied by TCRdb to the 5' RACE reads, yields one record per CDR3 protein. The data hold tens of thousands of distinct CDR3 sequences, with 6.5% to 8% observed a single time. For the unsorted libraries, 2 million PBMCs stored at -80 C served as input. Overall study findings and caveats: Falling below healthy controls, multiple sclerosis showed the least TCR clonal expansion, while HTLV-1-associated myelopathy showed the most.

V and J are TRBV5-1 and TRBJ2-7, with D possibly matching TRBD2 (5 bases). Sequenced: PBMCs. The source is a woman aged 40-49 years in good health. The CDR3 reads CASSLVPGTYEQYF. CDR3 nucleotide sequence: TGCGCCAGCAGCTTGGTCCCGGGAACCTACGAGCAGTACTTC.